This T cell receptor beta chain was identified during a study of cytomegalovirus exposure and HLA in healthy donors. Study in general: Unique TCRs numbering around 80 million, obtained from HLA-typed donors, made up an early data release. Study-wide findings and caveats: Among CMV-associated TCR beta chains, most appeared HLA-restricted in a later analysis.

This CDR3 has 13 amino acids. Trimming left V 6 bases short and J 4 bases short, with 10 bases between. Germline lookup yields CDR1 KGHSH and CDR2 LQKENI. The PCR used 60 Vbeta and 13 Jbeta primers. Here immunoSEQ multiplex PCR was the method, and the copy in TCRdb shows in-frame clones only, minus some. The sample records about 240,000 clones, around 81% being singletons. A word on this clone: The antigen remains unidentified.

The origin of this receptor is an older woman in good health and CMV-seropositive. Source material: PBMCs. The genes are TRBV18 and TRBJ2-1; D is perhaps TRBD1 or TRBD2 (5 bases each). The CDR3 DNA reads as TGTGCCAGCTCCCCAGGGAGATACAATGAGCAGTTCTTC. Translation gives CASSPGRYNEQFF. Full variable domain (remainder filled in from reference TRBV18 and TRBJ2-1): NAGVMQNPRHLVRRRGQEARLRCSPMKGHSHVYWYRQLPEEGLKFMVYLQKENIIDESGMPKERFSAEFPKEGPSILRIQQVVRGDSAAYFCASSPGRYNEQFFGPGTRLTVL.